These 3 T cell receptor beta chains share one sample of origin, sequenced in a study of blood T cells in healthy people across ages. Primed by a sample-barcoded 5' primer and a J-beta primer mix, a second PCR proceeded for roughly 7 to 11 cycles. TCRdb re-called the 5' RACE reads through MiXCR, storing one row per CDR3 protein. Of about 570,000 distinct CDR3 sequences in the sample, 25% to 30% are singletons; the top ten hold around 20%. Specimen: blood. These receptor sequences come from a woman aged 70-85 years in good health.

The chain's CDR3 is CASPQGSISSYEQYF. CDR3 bases: TGTGCCAGCCCCCAGGGCTCGATTAGCTCCTACGAGCAGTACTTC. The chain has TRBV18 and TRBJ2-5; perhaps TRBD1 as D (5 bases). The end of the DNA fits TRBJ2-7 better, so the J call may be wrong. The length of the CDR3 is 15 residues. Germline lookup yields CDR1 KGHSH and CDR2 LQKENI.

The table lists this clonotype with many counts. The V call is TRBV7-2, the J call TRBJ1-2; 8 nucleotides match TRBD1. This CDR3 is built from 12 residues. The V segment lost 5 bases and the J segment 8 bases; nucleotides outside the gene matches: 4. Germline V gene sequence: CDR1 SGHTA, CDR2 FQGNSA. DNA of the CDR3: TGTGCCAGCAGCCCCGACAGGGGAGGCTACACCTTC. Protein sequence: CASSPDRGGYTF.

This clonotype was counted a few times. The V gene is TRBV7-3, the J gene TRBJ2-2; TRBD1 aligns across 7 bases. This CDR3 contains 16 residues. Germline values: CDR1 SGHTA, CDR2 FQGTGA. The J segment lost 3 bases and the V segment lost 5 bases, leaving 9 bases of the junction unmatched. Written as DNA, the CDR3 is TGTGCCAGCAGCCAACAGGGGCCCCTTCACACCGGGGAGCTGTTTTTT. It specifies CASSQQGPLHTGELFF.